These T cell receptor beta chains were read from a single sample in a study of blood T cell repertoires in COVID-19. Profiled with immunoSEQ multiplex PCR; TCRdb holds only in-frame clones, not every one. Of 120,000 to 150,000 clones in the sample, 80% to 90% were seen once. Sequencing was carried out using peripheral blood. Receptors originate from a middle-aged woman with acute or convalescent COVID-19. The CDR3 runs from the conserved cysteine through the conserved F or W. The D gene is left open where the match is weak. The size of a clone is reported for some rows only, either as once, few or many, or as a class for expanded clones.

D	V	size	J	DNA	CDR3
TRBD1	TRBV27	-	TRBJ2-7	TGTGCCAGCAGTCTCGGACAGGGGGCGCACGAGCAGTACTTC	CASSLGQGAHEQYF
TRBD2	TRBV4-1	-	TRBJ2-7	TGCGCCAGCAGCCAGGCCGGGACTACCTTGTACGAGCAGTACTTC	CASSQAGTTLYEQYF
TRBD1	TRBV19	once	TRBJ1-4	TGTGCCAGTAAAACGGACAGGGGGAATGAAAAACTGTTTTTT	CASKTDRGNEKLFF
TRBD2	TRBV18	-	TRBJ2-5	TGTGCCAGCTCACCACCGTTAGGAACTAGCGGGCAATTACAAGAGACCCAGTACTTC	CASSPPLGTSGQLQETQYF
-	TRBV9	-	TRBJ1-1	TGTGCCAGCAGCGTAGGGGCGTTTAGCGCTGAAGCTTTCTTT	CASSVGAFSAEAFF
-	TRBV5-6	-	TRBJ2-1	TGTGCCAGCAGCCGCCAGGGCCTCCTCTACAATGAGCAGTTCTTC	CASSRQGLLYNEQFF
TRBD1	TRBV7-9	-	TRBJ1-1	TGTGCCAGCAGCCCCGGGCGACAGGGGAACACTGAAGCTTTCTTT	CASSPGRQGNTEAFF
-	TRBV6-1	-	TRBJ2-7	TGTGCCAGCAGTGAGACTGGAGGCGAGCAGTACTTC	CASSETGGEQYF
TRBD2	TRBV5-4	-	TRBJ2-7	TGTGCCAGCAGCGGGACTAGCGGGGGGGCTCGCGCCGAGCAGTACTTC	CASSGTSGGARAEQYF
-	TRBV30	-	TRBJ1-1	TGTGCCTGGAGTGTGGAAGGCAGGGGCACTGAAGCTTTCTTT	CAWSVEGRGTEAFF
TRBD2	TRBV27	once	TRBJ2-7	TGTGCCAGCAGTTCGGGGACTAGGTTCTACGAGCAGTACTTC	CASSSGTRFYEQYF
TRBD2	TRBV19	once	TRBJ2-2	TGTGCCAGTAGTCCCGGCAGACTAGCGGGAGTGGGCGGGGAGCTGTTTTTT	CASSPGRLAGVGGELFF
TRBD2	TRBV7-9	-	TRBJ2-1	TGTGCCAGCAGCTTAAAAACTAGCGGGGGGGCAGGTGAGCAGTTCTTC	CASSLKTSGGAGEQFF
-	TRBV4-3	-	TRBJ1-2	TGCGCCAGCAGCCAAGAGGGGCCCTATGGCTACACCTTC	CASSQEGPYGYTF
-	TRBV6-5	-	TRBJ1-3	TGTGCCACCGGACTTTCATCTGGAAACACCATATATTTT	CATGLSSGNTIYF
-	TRBV4-3	-	TRBJ2-3	TGCGCCAGCAGCCTAGACAGGCCTAGCACAGATACGCAGTATTTT	CASSLDRPSTDTQYF
TRBD1	TRBV4-3	-	TRBJ1-1	TGCGCCAGCAGCCAAGATCCCGGACAGGGGTACACTGAAGCTTTCTTT	CASSQDPGQGYTEAFF
-	TRBV5-1	-	TRBJ2-1	TGCGCCAGCAGCCCGACGACAGGTCCTCCCTCCTACAATGAGCAGTTCTTC	CASSPTTGPPSYNEQFF
TRBD1	TRBV6-2/TRBV6-3	-	TRBJ1-2	TGTGCCAGCAGTCACAGGGGGCTGTACTATGGCTACACCTTC	CASSHRGLYYGYTF
-	TRBV12-3/TRBV12-4	-	TRBJ1-1	TGTGCCAGCAGCCTTTCGGGGAACACTGAAGCTTTCTTT	CASSLSGNTEAFF
-	TRBV10-3	-	TRBJ1-6	TGTGCCATCAGTGGATTGGGCCCCAACAGGAGCTATAATTCACCCCTCCACTTT	CAISGLGPNRSYNSPLHF
TRBD1	TRBV6-4	once	TRBJ2-2	TGTGCCAGCAAAGGACAGGGGGAATCCGGGGAGCTGTTTTTT	CASKGQGESGELFF
-	TRBV9	-	TRBJ2-2	TGTGCCAGCAGCCCCTACAGGGATAGTAACACCGGGGAGCTGTTTTTT	CASSPYRDSNTGELFF
-	TRBV28	-	TRBJ1-2	TGTGCCAGCAGTTTGGTCGGCAGAACTAAATACTATGGCTACACCTTC	CASSLVGRTKYYGYTF
-	TRBV7-3	-	TRBJ2-3	TGTGCCAGCAGCTTATGGGCTAGCGGCACAGATACGCAGTATTTT	CASSLWASGTDTQYF
-	TRBV3-1/TRBV3-2	-	TRBJ2-5	TGTGCCAGCAGCCCCCCCCTGGAGGAGGAGACCCAGTACTTC	CASSPPLEEETQYF
-	TRBV10-3	-	TRBJ1-6	TGTGCCATCAGTGGCATAACAGGGAATTCACCCCTCCACTTT	CAISGITGNSPLHF
-	TRBV19	-	TRBJ2-7	TGTGCCAGTAGTATACAGGAGGCCGTTCGCGAGCAGTACTTC	CASSIQEAVREQYF
-	TRBV2	-	TRBJ1-1	TGTGCCAGCAGTTCGTGGGTACGGCAGGAGAACACTGAAGCTTTCTTT	CASSSWVRQENTEAFF
-	TRBV12-5	-	TRBJ2-1	TGTGCTAGTGGTTTGGATCTGCAGGGAAATGAGCAGTTCTTC	CASGLDLQGNEQFF
-	TRBV11-2	-	TRBJ2-1	TGTGCCAGCAGCTTAGTTTCTAGTCGACTGGGCTCCTACAATGAGCAGTTCTTC	CASSLVSSRLGSYNEQFF
-	TRBV3-1/TRBV3-2	-	TRBJ2-5	TGTGCCAGCAGCCAAGGACAGATGTACCAAGAGACCCAGTACTTC	CASSQGQMYQETQYF
TRBD1	TRBV9	few	TRBJ1-3	TGTGCCAGCAGCACACGGACAGGGGTAGGAGCTGGAAACACCATATATTTT	CASSTRTGVGAGNTIYF
TRBD2	TRBV18	-	TRBJ2-7	TGTGCCAGCTCACCACCAGGCAGCGGGGGGGCCTCCTACGAGCAGTACTTC	CASSPPGSGGASYEQYF
TRBD1	TRBV27	-	TRBJ1-2	TGTGCCAGCAGTCCTGTGGGACAGCTCTATGGCTACACCTTC	CASSPVGQLYGYTF
TRBD1	TRBV30	few	TRBJ2-7	TGTGCCTGGGGAGACAGGGACGAGCAGTACTTC	CAWGDRDEQYF
TRBD1	TRBV15	-	TRBJ2-3	TGTGCCACCAGCATGGGACAGGGGAGTACAGATACGCAGTATTTT	CATSMGQGSTDTQYF
-	TRBV18	-	TRBJ1-3	TGTGCCAGCTCACTACTGCCAGGCGTGTCTGGAAACACCATATATTTT	CASSLLPGVSGNTIYF
TRBD2	TRBV18	few	TRBJ2-1	TGTGCCAGCTCCTCTGGGTTTGGGACTAGCGCCAATGAGCAGTTCTTC	CASSSGFGTSANEQFF
-	TRBV19	-	TRBJ1-6	TGTGCCAGTTGCGACAGGACCCTCTATAATTCACCCCTCCACTTT	CASCDRTLYNSPLHF
TRBD2	TRBV19	-	TRBJ2-3	TGTGCCAGTAGTACTCACGACAGTATCCGGACTAGCGGGGGCGATCGCACAGATACGCAGTATTTT	CASSTHDSIRTSGGDRTDTQYF
TRBD2	TRBV10-3	-	TRBJ2-7	TGTGCCATCATGGGGGAGCGGGGGGCCGTCTACGAGCAGTACTTC	CAIMGERGAVYEQYF
TRBD1	TRBV2	-	TRBJ1-2	TGTGCCAGCAGTGAATATCTCCCCGGGACAGACTATGGCTACACCTTC	CASSEYLPGTDYGYTF
TRBD1	TRBV4-2	-	TRBJ1-5	TGTGCCAGCAGCCAAGAGACAGGGGTCCTTCACCCGATTCAGCCCCAGCATTTT	CASSQETGVLHPIQPQHF
TRBD2	TRBV11-2	-	TRBJ2-1	TGTGCCAGCAGCTTAGGAGAGTCCAGCGGGGGGGCCAATGAGCAGTTCTTC	CASSLGESSGGANEQFF
-	TRBV21-1	-	TRBJ2-6	TGTGCCAGCAGCAAAACAGGGGATTCCGGGGCCAACGTCCTGACTTTC	CASSKTGDSGANVLTF
TRBD1	TRBV2	-	TRBJ1-2	TGTGCCAGCAGCGGAACAGGGGGCGAACATGGCTACACCTTC	CASSGTGGEHGYTF
-	TRBV5-8	-	TRBJ1-3	TGTGCCAGCAGCCTGGGAGTTTCCTCTGGAAACACCATATATTTT	CASSLGVSSGNTIYF
TRBD1	TRBV18	-	TRBJ1-2	TGTGCCAGCTCACCATTCGTGCCGATAGGGGGCTCGGGCTACACCTTC	CASSPFVPIGGSGYTF
TRBD1	TRBV19	-	TRBJ1-4	TGTGCCAGTAGTCCTCAGACAGGGCTGAGTGAAAAACTGTTTTTT	CASSPQTGLSEKLFF
TRBD2	TRBV11-3	-	TRBJ2-5	TGTGCCAGCAGCTTAGGCTCTAGTGCGGGAGGCCGACAAGAGACCCAGTACTTC	CASSLGSSAGGRQETQYF
TRBD1	TRBV10-3	once	TRBJ1-4	TGTGCCATCAGTGACCCCAGACAGGGAAAAGAAAAACTGTTTTTT	CAISDPRQGKEKLFF
-	TRBV29-1	-	TRBJ1-4	TGCAGCGCGGTTTCTGCAACTAATGAAAAACTGTTTTTT	CSAVSATNEKLFF
-	TRBV5-1	-	TRBJ1-1	TGCGCCAGCAGCCCATACGGACAGTTCAACACTGAAGCTTTCTTT	CASSPYGQFNTEAFF
-	TRBV10-3	once	TRBJ2-1	TGTGCCATCAGTGGACTAGTAGACAATGAGCAGTTCTTC	CAISGLVDNEQFF
TRBD1	TRBV19	once	TRBJ1-1	TGTGCCAGTAGCAACATACAGGGGGTTGCTGAAGCTTTCTTT	CASSNIQGVAEAFF
TRBD2	TRBV30	-	TRBJ2-1	TGTGCCTTCCGAGCGGGAGGGCTAGGCAATGAGCAGTTCTTC	CAFRAGGLGNEQFF
-	TRBV4-3	few	TRBJ1-2	TGCGCCAGCAGCCAAGACCAAGGGGTCTATGGCTACACCTTC	CASSQDQGVYGYTF
-	TRBV9	-	TRBJ1-2	TGTGCCAGCAGCAACCGACAAACTAACTATGGCTACACCTTC	CASSNRQTNYGYTF